Presented here are 19 T cell receptor beta chains from one specimen sequenced in a study of T cells after yellow fever vaccination. MiXCR, run by TCRdb on the 5' RACE reads, gives a single entry per CDR3 protein. The sample records just under 600,000 distinct CDR3 sequences, approximately 13% being singletons. This material consisted of PBMCs, taken on the day of the yellow fever booster vaccination. These receptors all stem from a man aged 30-40 years who received the YFV17D yellow fever vaccine.

The V gene is TRBV11-2, the J gene TRBJ2-7; D gene unclear. Germline-derived CDR1 and CDR2 are SGHAT and FQNNGV. V was trimmed by 5 bases and J by 0 bases, leaving 14 bases between them. The CDR3 sequence is 15 residues long. CDR3 region: CASSVFRESSYEQYF. CDR3 DNA: TGTGCCAGCAGCGTCTTTAGGGAAAGCTCCTACGAGCAGTACTTC.

The rearrangement links TRBV20-1 to TRBJ2-2; no definite D call. Trimming shortened V by 0 bases and J by 8 bases, and 10 bases separated the two germline ends. The CDR3 totals 13 residues. Germline-derived CDR1 and CDR2 are DFQATT and SNEGSKA (reference sequence). DNA of the CDR3: TGCAGTGCTAGAGATGATAACCCAGGGGAGCTGTTTTTT. Protein product: CSARDDNPGELFF.

This clonotype was observed a handful of times. This rearrangement joins TRBV6-2 or TRBV6-3 to TRBJ1-6; D is unclear. This CDR3 has 16 residues. Looked up from germline, CDR1 is MNHEY and CDR2 is SVGEGT. Trimming left V 8 bases short and J 0 bases short, with 14 bases between. In DNA, the CDR3 is TGTGCCAGCTCGCGGACGGAGAGCTCCTATAATTCACCCCTCCACTTT. Protein product: CASSRTESSYNSPLHF.

This clonotype was counted ten times or more. The J gene is TRBJ2-7, the V gene TRBV4-1, with TRBD1 matching 10 bases. This CDR3 is 14 amino acids long. After removal of 5 bases from V and 7 bases from J, the junction contained 8 bases not matched to a gene. From germline, CDR1 is MGHRA and CDR2 YSYEKL. The CDR3 sequence: CASSNRDRGEEQYF. CDR3 DNA: TGCGCCAGCAGCAACCGGGACAGGGGTGAAGAGCAGTACTTC.

There are a few counts of this clonotype. V usage is TRBV5-4 and J usage is TRBJ2-5; 7 bases match TRBD2. The germline V gene has CDR1 SGHNT and CDR2 YYREEE (reference sequence). The trim removed 4 bases at V and 5 bases at J, leaving 8 bases unmatched. There are 14 residues in the CDR3. This chain's CDR3 is CASSPPGGYETQYF. As DNA, the CDR3 is TGTGCCAGCAGCCCCCCCGGGGGGTATGAGACCCAGTACTTC.

V and J are TRBV6-2 or TRBV6-3 and TRBJ2-4, with 12 bases lining up with TRBD2. Germline V gene data show CDR1 as MNHEY and CDR2 as SVGEGT. V lost 5 bases to trimming and J lost 5 bases; unmatched junction nucleotides: 16. There are 19 residues in the CDR3. CDR3 sequence reads: CASSPRTSGNKGTQNIQYF. The CDR3 coding sequence is TGTGCCAGCAGTCCCCGGACTAGCGGGAATAAAGGGACTCAAAACATTCAGTACTTC.

In this sample, this clonotype turned up many times. J is TRBJ1-5 and V is TRBV5-5, with TRBD1 as a possible D gene (5 bases). V lost 0 bases and J lost 1, with 11 bases in between. The CDR3 covers 16 residues. CDR1 is SGHKS and CDR2 is YYEKEE in the germline V gene (reference sequence). CDR3 sequence reads: CASSLEEGISNQPQHF. DNA for the CDR3: TGTGCCAGCAGCTTGGAAGAGGGGATCAGCAATCAGCCCCAGCATTTT.

This clonotype turned up a few times. This chain's CDR3 is CASRSGSGGNEQFF. The CDR3 DNA reads as TGTGCCAGCAGATCGGGATCCGGGGGGAATGAGCAGTTCTTC. The rearrangement joins TRBV12-3 or TRBV12-4 to TRBJ2-1; 7 positions match TRBD2. The CDR3 has 14 amino acids. J lost 7 bases, V lost 6 bases, and 9 bases had no gene match.

V and J are TRBV28 and TRBJ2-1; no definite D call. Per the germline V gene, CDR1 is MDHEN and CDR2 is SYDVKM. The V and J ends lost 3 bases and 5 bases respectively, with 11 bases between them. This CDR3 is 14 amino acids long. The CDR3 DNA follows: TGTGCCAGCAGTTTTCAGTCTACCGACAATGAGCAGTTCTTC. This translates into CASSFQSTDNEQFF.

The chain employs TRBV5-1 and TRBJ2-1; possibly TRBD2 for D (6 bases). Trimming left V 4 bases short and J 0 bases short, with 14 bases between. Germline V gene data show CDR1 as SGHRS and CDR2 as YFSETQ. CDR3 length: 16 residues. For the CDR3, the DNA is TGCGCCAGCAGCCTCCCTCTAGCGAGCTCCTACAATGAGCAGTTCTTC. Amino acid sequence: CASSLPLASSYNEQFF.

This clonotype was picked up a small number of times. The rearrangement links TRBV7-2 to TRBJ1-5; the D gene is possibly TRBD1 (5 bases). This CDR3 has 15 residues. V was shortened by 3 bases and J by 5 bases, with 14 bases between the two germline ends. The germline gives CDR1 SGHTA, CDR2 FQGNSA. The CDR3 reads CASSFTVQGYQPQHF. CDR3 sequence (DNA): TGTGCCAGCAGCTTTACGGTTCAGGGTTATCAGCCCCAGCATTTT.

A few counts support this clonotype. The rearrangement uses TRBV11-1 and TRBJ2-3, with D perhaps matching TRBD1 (5 bases). The length of the CDR3 is 14 residues. Trimming cost V 5 bases and J 9 bases, with 18 bases left between them. In germline, CDR1 is SGHAT, CDR2 FQDESV (reference sequence). The CDR3 here is CASSPQGRAATQYF. CDR3 nucleotide sequence: TGTGCCAGCAGCCCCCAGGGCCGCGCGGCCACGCAGTATTTT.

The table lists this clonotype with a few counts. The chain combines TRBV7-2 with TRBJ2-5, with TRBD2 identical over 7 bases. Germline lookup yields CDR1 SGHTA and CDR2 FQGNSA. The CDR3 is made up of 17 amino acids. The J segment lost 1 base and the V segment lost 0 bases, leaving 8 bases of the junction unmatched. Written as DNA, the CDR3 is TGTGCCAGCAGCTTAGCGAGGCGGGAGCTCCTCCAAGAGACCCAGTACTTC. This encodes CASSLARRELLQETQYF.

In this sample, this clonotype turned up a few times. V is TRBV11-2 and J is TRBJ2-3; 10 nucleotides match TRBD2. The CDR3 extends over 18 amino acids. Looked up from germline, CDR1 is SGHAT and CDR2 is FQNNGV. Trimming cost V 1 base and J 6 bases; bases outside gene matches: 13. The CDR3 loop reads CASSLGVSSGSWVDTQYF. CDR3 DNA: TGTGCCAGCAGCTTAGGAGTGTCTAGCGGGAGTTGGGTGGATACGCAGTATTTT.

The V gene is TRBV6-1, the J gene TRBJ1-2; D is uncertain. Germline CDR1 and CDR2: MNHNS and SASEGT. The CDR3 is 15 residues long. V was clipped by 1 base and J by 4 bases, with 13 bases between them. CDR3 sequence: CASSEGPQGLYGYTF. The CDR3 DNA reads as TGTGCCAGCAGTGAAGGGCCCCAAGGACTCTATGGCTACACCTTC.

This clonotype was counted a few times. V and J are TRBV5-5 and TRBJ1-2; possible D gene TRBD1, 5 bases. This CDR3 spans 14 amino acids. Germline CDR1 and CDR2: SGHKS and YYEKEE (reference sequence). V shed 4 bases and J shed 2 bases, with 12 bases lying between them. The CDR3 bases are TGTGCCAGCAGCCCCGGGACGGAGAACTATGGCTACACCTTC. Protein sequence: CASSPGTENYGYTF.

The rearrangement joins TRBV29-1 to TRBJ2-1, with D unresolved. Germline loops: CDR1 SQVTM, CDR2 ANQGSEA. V gave up 3 bases and J gave up 3 bases, with 6 bases separating them. This CDR3 is built from 12 residues. The CDR3 spells CSVDGYYNEQFF. CDR3 DNA sequence: TGCAGCGTTGATGGGTACTACAATGAGCAGTTCTTC.

The chain uses TRBV5-5 and TRBJ2-1; no reliable D call. Trimming removed 9 bases at V and 14 bases at J, with 24 bases between. The V gene's germline CDR1 is SGHKS and CDR2 YYEKEE (reference sequence). This CDR3 region has 13 residues. CDR3 nucleotide sequence: TGTGCCATGAGCTTAGGGCCCCGATCTAGGGAGTTCTTC. This gives the protein CAMSLGPRSREFF.

V and J are TRBV6-1 and TRBJ2-5; 11 bases match TRBD2. Germline V gene sequence: CDR1 MNHNS, CDR2 SASEGT. V lost 5 bases to trimming and J lost 5 bases; unmatched junction nucleotides: 10. CDR3 size: 16 residues. The CDR3 spells CASSPMLAGGGETQYF. CDR3 coding DNA: TGTGCCAGCAGTCCGATGCTAGCGGGAGGCGGGGAGACCCAGTACTTC.